This passage covers 13 T cell receptor beta chains from one sample sequenced in a study of vaccination effects on CD4 cells after COVID-19 (dated by TCRdb to between 2021 and 2022). Libraries were built with the immunoSEQ multiplex PCR assay. TCRdb re-hosts the immuneACCESS table, in-frame sequences only. Its copies lack some clones; in the studies checked, an unresolved V gene accounts for under half of them, and the cause for the rest is not known. This sample is represented by about 28,000 clones; about 80% of them were singletons. The ten largest clonotypes hold 30% of the sample. The ViraFEST assay stimulated PBMC with viral peptide pools and then used TCR sequencing to identify antigen-specific CD4+ T cell clonotypes by expansion. After roughly 11 days of culture, CD4+ T cells were isolated with the EasySep CD4+ T cell isolation kit. Healthy vaccine recipients had no prior SARS-CoV-2 infection, confirmed by negative nucleocapsid antibodies before and after vaccination.

The antigens these receptors bind are not known. Sequences were derived from CD4+ T cells from PBMCs cultured with SARS-CoV-2 spike peptides, sampled before COVID-19 vaccination. The sample's cell subset or site label, decoded: SARS-CoV-2 spike overlapping peptide pool stimulation. The receptors here all came from a human donor who received a COVID-19 vaccine.

The gene calls are TRBV4-1 and TRBJ1-5; D is undetermined. V was cut by 0 bases and J by 2 bases, with 5 bases left in between. Germline V gives CDR1 MGHRA, CDR2 YSYEKL. This CDR3 contains 14 residues. CDR3 sequence reads: CASSQDWGNQPQHF. CDR3 bases: TGCGCCAGCAGCCAAGATTGGGGCAATCAGCCCCAGCATTTT.

The chain employs TRBV25-1 and TRBJ1-3, with a tentative D call TRBD1 (5 bases). Trimming took off 4 bases at V and 4 bases at J, with 8 bases between the two ends. This CDR3 region has 13 residues. The germline V gene has CDR1 MGHDK and CDR2 SYGVNS. The CDR3 reads CASSVTEGNTIYF. CDR3 nucleotides: TGTGCCAGCAGTGTGACAGAGGGAAACACCATATATTTT. The whole variable domain, filled in from reference TRBV25-1 and TRBJ1-3, reads EADIYQTPRYLVIGTGKKITLECSQTMGHDKMYWYQQDPGMELHLIHYSYGVNSTEKGDLSSESTVSRIRTEHFPLTLESARPSHTSQYLCASSVTEGNTIYFGEGSWLTVV.

CDR3 DNA: TGTGCCAGCAGTTTAAGTGTGACCGCTAATAACTATGGCTACACCTTC. It yields the protein CASSLSVTANNYGYTF. The chain joins TRBV28 to TRBJ1-2; D call uncertain. The germline V gene encodes CDR1 MDHEN and CDR2 SYDVKM. V shed 2 bases and J shed 1 base, with 14 bases lying between them. The CDR3 covers 16 residues.

The chain recombines TRBV12-3 or TRBV12-4 with TRBJ2-7; a weak D match, TRBD1 (6 bases). Trimming took off 7 bases at V and 5 bases at J, with 15 bases between the two ends. CDR3 size: 13 residues. The CDR3 region has the DNA TGTGCCAGCACCTACAGGGAGTCCCACGAGCAGTACTTC. Its translation: CASTYRESHEQYF.

This clone was observed a few times. The chain combines TRBV28 with TRBJ2-2, with 7 bases identical to TRBD1. In germline, CDR1 is MDHEN, CDR2 SYDVKM. With V trimmed by 10 bases and J by 1 base, 6 bases remained unmatched. CDR3 length equals 14 residues. In DNA, the CDR3 is TGTGCCACCCGGACAGGATGGAACACCGGGGAGCTGTTTTTT. Its translation: CATRTGWNTGELFF.

This clone was picked up one time. The rearrangement links TRBV19 to TRBJ1-3; no definite D call. This CDR3 spans 15 amino acids. Germline V lookup: CDR1 LNHDA, CDR2 SQIVND (reference sequence). V shed 5 bases and J shed 0 bases, with 11 bases lying between them. The CDR3 loop reads CASSDISSSGNTIYF. For the CDR3, the DNA is TGTGCCAGTAGTGACATTTCAAGCTCTGGAAACACCATATATTTT.

The genes are TRBV28 and TRBJ2-7; the D is unclear. V was cut by 6 bases and J by 2 bases, with 8 bases left in between. The CDR3 covers 12 residues. Germline V gene lookup returns CDR1 MDHEN and CDR2 SYDVKM. The CDR3 loop reads CASSQDPYEQYF. CDR3 bases: TGTGCCAGCAGCCAAGACCCCTACGAGCAGTACTTC.

This chain connects TRBV7-9 to TRBJ1-1; 8 bases align to TRBD1. Unmatched junction bases numbered 8, after V lost 5 bases and J lost 0 bases. Germline CDR1 and CDR2: SEHNR and FQNEAQ (reference sequence). The CDR3 has 16 residues. CDR3 nucleotides: TGTGCCAGCAGCCGCCAGGGGGCGAGATTGAACACTGAAGCTTTCTTT. It yields the protein CASSRQGARLNTEAFF. The variable domain in full, with the rest retrieved from reference TRBV7-9 and TRBJ1-1, is DTGVSQNPRHKITKRGQNVTFRCDPISEHNRLYWYRQTLGQGPEFLTYFQNEAQLEKSRLLSDRFSAERPKGSFSTLEIQRTEQGDSAMYLCASSRQGARLNTEAFFGQGTRLTVV.

This clone was detected only once. The V gene is TRBV19, the J gene TRBJ1-1, with D perhaps matching TRBD1 (6 bases). CDR1 is LNHDA and CDR2 is SQIVND in the germline V gene (reference sequence). There are 14 residues in the CDR3. V was clipped by 4 bases and J by 6 bases, with 15 bases between them. The CDR3 reads CASSKEQGTSEAFF. CDR3 DNA sequence: TGTGCCAGTAGTAAGGAACAGGGTACTTCTGAAGCTTTCTTT.

The chain combines TRBV28 with TRBJ1-5; maybe TRBD1 (5 bases). The V gene lost 5 bases and the J gene lost 2 bases, with 13 bases spanning the gap. There are 15 residues in the CDR3. Germline V gives CDR1 MDHEN, CDR2 SYDVKM. This CDR3 is CASSRGTVGNQPQHF. The DNA of the CDR3 is TGTGCCAGCAGTCGGGGGACGGTGGGCAATCAGCCCCAGCATTTT.

V and J are TRBV2 and TRBJ1-1; D not certain. There are 11 residues in the CDR3. V was clipped by 8 bases and J by 3 bases, with 7 bases between them. The germline CDR1 and CDR2 sequences are SNHLY and FYNNEI. The CDR3 nucleotides read TGTGCCAGCGGGATTCACACTGAAGCTTTCTTT. This sequence encodes CASGIHTEAFF.

This clone was seen just once. The same CDR3 arises from other DNA sequences in this sample as well. This chain uses TRBV15 with TRBJ1-2; D uncertain. CDR1 and CDR2 from the germline V gene are LNHNV and YYDKDF (reference sequence). This CDR3 is built from 13 residues. Trimming shortened V by 0 bases and J by 3 bases, and 5 bases separated the two germline ends. The DNA of the CDR3 is TGTGCCACCAGCAGAGATCGCGACTATGGCTACACCTTC. Residues: CATSRDRDYGYTF.

The chain uses TRBV9 and TRBJ2-5; D gene ambiguous. The CDR3 has 14 residues. Trimming took off 0 bases at V and 4 bases at J, with 10 bases between the two ends. Germline V gene data show CDR1 as SGDLS and CDR2 as YYNGEE. In DNA, the CDR3 is TGTGCCAGCAGCGTAGCCCCGGGCCGAGAGACCCAGTACTTC. Translated, it gives CASSVAPGRETQYF.